This T cell receptor (beta chain) was documented in a study of Ad26.COV2.S vaccination and SARS-CoV-2 variants. The study's findings and limits: Using TCR breadth and depth analyses may have led to underestimated total T cell responses.

Treatment in this sample: around 19 received Ad26.COV2.S at low or high dose, single or two shots; about 5 received placebo; per-sample allocation not given. Sampling occurred on day 63 after the first vaccine or placebo injection. The repertoire was sequenced with immunoSEQ multiplex PCR; TCRdb's copy has only in-frame clones and lacks some. This repertoire shows 360,000 or so clones, roughly 91% found once; its top ten account for about 3.5%. As to this clone: Its target is not known.

The CDR3 runs to 13 residues. The germline CDR1 and CDR2 sequences are GTSNPN and SVGIG (reference sequence). Trimming pared 4 bases from V and 2 bases from J, leaving 9 bases between. The chain couples TRBV30 to TRBJ1-5; D gene unclear. The source is a person between 18 and 59 years old who received the Ad26.COV2.S COVID-19 vaccine or a placebo. Here the sequenced sample was peripheral blood, taken in a trial of Ad26.COV2.S vaccine versus placebo. Written as DNA, the CDR3 is TGTGCCTGGAAGAGGCAGGGCAATCAGCCCCAGCATTTT. As protein: CAWKRQGNQPQHF.